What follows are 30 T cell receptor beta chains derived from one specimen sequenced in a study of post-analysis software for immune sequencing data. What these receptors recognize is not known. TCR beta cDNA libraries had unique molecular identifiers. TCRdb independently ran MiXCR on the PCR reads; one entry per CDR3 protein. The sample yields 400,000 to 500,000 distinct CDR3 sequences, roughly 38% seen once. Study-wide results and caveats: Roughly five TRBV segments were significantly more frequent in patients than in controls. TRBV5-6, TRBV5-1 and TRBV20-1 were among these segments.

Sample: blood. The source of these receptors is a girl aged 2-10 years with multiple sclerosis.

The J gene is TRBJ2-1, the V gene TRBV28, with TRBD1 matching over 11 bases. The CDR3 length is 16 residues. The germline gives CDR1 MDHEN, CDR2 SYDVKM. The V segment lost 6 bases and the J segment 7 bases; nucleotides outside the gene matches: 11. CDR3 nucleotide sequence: TGTGCCAGCAGCCTTATTCCGGGACAGGGGGTAAATGAGCAGTTCTTC. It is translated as CASSLIPGQGVNEQFF.

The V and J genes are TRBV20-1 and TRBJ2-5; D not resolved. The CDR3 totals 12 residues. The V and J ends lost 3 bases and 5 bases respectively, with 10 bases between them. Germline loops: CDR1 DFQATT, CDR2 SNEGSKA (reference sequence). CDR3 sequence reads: CSASLQTETQYF. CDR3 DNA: TGCAGTGCTAGTTTACAGACGGAGACCCAGTACTTC.

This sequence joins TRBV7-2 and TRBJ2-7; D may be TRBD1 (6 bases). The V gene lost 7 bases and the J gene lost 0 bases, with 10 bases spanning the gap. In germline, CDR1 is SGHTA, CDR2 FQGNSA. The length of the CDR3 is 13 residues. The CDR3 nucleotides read TGTGCCAGCATTCCGGACAGCTCCTACGAGCAGTACTTC. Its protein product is CASIPDSSYEQYF.

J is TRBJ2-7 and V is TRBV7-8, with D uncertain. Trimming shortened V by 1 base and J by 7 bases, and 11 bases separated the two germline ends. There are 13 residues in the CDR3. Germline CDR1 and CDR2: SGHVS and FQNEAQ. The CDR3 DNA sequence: TGTGCCAGCAGCTTAGTTAGATCGGAGGAGCAGTACTTC. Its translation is CASSLVRSEEQYF.

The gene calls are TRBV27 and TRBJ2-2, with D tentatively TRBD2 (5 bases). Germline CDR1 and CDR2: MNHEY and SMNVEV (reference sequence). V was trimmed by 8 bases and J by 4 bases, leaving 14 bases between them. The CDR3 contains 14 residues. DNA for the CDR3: TGTGCCAGCGGAAGGCGGGCTATCACCGGGGAGCTGTTTTTT. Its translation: CASGRRAITGELFF.

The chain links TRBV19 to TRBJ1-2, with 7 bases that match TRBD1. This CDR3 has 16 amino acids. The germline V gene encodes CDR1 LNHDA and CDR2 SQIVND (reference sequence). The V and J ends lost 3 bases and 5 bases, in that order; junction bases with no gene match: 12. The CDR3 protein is CASSILETQGVYGYTF. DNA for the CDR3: TGTGCCAGTAGTATCTTGGAGACGCAGGGGGTTTATGGCTACACCTTC. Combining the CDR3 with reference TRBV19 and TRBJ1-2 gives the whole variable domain DGGITQSPKYLFRKEGQNVTLSCEQNLNHDAMYWYRQDPGQGLRLIYYSQIVNDFQKGDIAEGYSVSREKKESFPLTVTSAQKNPTAFYLCASSILETQGVYGYTFGSGTRLTVV.

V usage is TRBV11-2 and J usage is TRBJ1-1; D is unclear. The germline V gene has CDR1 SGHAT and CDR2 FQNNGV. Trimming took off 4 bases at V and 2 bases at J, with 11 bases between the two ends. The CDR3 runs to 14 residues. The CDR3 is CASSSQGGNTEAFF. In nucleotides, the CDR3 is TGTGCCAGCAGCTCCCAAGGTGGTAACACTGAAGCTTTCTTT.

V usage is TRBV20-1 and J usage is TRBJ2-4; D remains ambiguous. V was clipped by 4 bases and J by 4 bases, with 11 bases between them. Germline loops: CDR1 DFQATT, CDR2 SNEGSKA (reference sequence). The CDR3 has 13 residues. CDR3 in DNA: TGCAGTGCTACCACAGATATTAAAAACATTCAGTACTTC. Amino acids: CSATTDIKNIQYF.

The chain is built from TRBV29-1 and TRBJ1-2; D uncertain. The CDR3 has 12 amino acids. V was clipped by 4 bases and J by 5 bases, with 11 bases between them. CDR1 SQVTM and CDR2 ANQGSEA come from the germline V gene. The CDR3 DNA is TGCAGCGTTGCCGGCGGTGAATATGGCTACACCTTC. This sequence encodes CSVAGGEYGYTF.

CDR3 amino acids: CSAPGQGNTGELFF. CDR3 nucleotide sequence: TGCAGTGCCCCCGGACAAGGGAACACCGGGGAGCTGTTTTTT. This chain links TRBV20-1 with TRBJ2-2, with a possible D match to TRBD1 (5 bases). Germline values: CDR1 DFQATT, CDR2 SNEGSKA (reference sequence). V lost 6 bases, J lost 1 base, and 12 bases lay in between. This CDR3 is built from 14 residues.

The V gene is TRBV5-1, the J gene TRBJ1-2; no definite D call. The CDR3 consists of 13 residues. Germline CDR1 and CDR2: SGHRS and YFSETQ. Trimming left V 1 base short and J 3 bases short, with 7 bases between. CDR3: CASSLYRHYGYTF. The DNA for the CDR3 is TGCGCCAGCAGCTTGTACAGACACTATGGCTACACCTTC. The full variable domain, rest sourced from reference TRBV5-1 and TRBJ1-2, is KAGVTQTPRYLIKTRGQQVTLSCSPISGHRSVSWYQQTPGQGLQFLFEYFSETQRNKGNFPGRFSGRQFSNSRSEMNVSTLELGDSALYLCASSLYRHYGYTFGSGTRLTVV.

As DNA, the CDR3 is TGCAGTGCTACCACTAGCGGGGGGGCCTTAGAGACCCAGTACTTC. Encoded protein: CSATTSGGALETQYF. The chain uses TRBV20-1 and TRBJ2-5; 13 bases map to TRBD2. This CDR3 region has 15 residues. Germline values: CDR1 DFQATT, CDR2 SNEGSKA (reference sequence). V shed 4 bases, J shed 4 bases, and the junction held 6 bases outside the gene matches.

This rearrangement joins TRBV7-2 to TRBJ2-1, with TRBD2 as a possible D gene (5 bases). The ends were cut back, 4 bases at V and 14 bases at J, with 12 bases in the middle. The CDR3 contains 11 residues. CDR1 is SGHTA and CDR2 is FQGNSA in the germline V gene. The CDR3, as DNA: TGTGCCAGCAGCTCCACTAGGATCAAGTTCTTC. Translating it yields CASSSTRIKFF.

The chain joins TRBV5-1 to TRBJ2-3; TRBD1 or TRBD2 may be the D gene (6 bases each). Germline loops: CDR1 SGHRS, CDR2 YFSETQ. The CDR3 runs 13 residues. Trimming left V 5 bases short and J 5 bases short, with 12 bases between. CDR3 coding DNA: TGCGCCAGCAGGCTCGGGGGCGGAGATACGCAGTATTTT. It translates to CASRLGGGDTQYF.

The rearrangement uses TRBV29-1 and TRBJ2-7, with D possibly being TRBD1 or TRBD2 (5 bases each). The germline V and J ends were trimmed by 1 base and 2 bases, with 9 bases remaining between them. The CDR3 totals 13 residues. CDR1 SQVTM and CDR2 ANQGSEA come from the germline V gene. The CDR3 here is CSVEGGRPYEQYF. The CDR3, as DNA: TGCAGCGTTGAAGGGGGACGGCCCTACGAGCAGTACTTC.

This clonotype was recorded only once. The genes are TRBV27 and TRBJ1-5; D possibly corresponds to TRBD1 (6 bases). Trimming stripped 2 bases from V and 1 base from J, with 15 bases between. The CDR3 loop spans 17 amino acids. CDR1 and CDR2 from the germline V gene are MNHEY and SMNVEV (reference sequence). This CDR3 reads CASSLRQGRMSNQPQHF. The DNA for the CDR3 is TGTGCCAGCAGTTTAAGGCAGGGGAGGATGAGCAATCAGCCCCAGCATTTT.

The CDR3 DNA sequence: TGTGCCAGCAGTTTAGAGCCCCGCACAGATACGCAGTATTTT. As protein: CASSLEPRTDTQYF. The J gene is TRBJ2-3, the V gene TRBV27; unclear D gene. Trimming cost V 2 bases and J 1 base, with 7 bases left between them. The CDR3 extends over 14 amino acids. Germline CDR1 reads MNHEY; CDR2 reads SMNVEV (reference sequence).

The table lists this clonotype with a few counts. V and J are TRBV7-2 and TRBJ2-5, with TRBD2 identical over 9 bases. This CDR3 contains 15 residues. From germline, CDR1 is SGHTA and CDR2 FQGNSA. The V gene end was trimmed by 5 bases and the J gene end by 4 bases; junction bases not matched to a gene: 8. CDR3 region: CASSQTVAGVETQYF. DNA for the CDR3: TGTGCCAGCAGCCAGACCGTAGCGGGAGTAGAGACCCAGTACTTC.

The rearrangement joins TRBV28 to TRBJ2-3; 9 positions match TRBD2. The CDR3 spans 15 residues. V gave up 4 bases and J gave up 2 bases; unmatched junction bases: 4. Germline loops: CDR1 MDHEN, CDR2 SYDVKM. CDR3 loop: CASSSAGGDTDTQYF. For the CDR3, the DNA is TGTGCCAGCAGTTCGGCGGGGGGGGACACAGATACGCAGTATTTT.

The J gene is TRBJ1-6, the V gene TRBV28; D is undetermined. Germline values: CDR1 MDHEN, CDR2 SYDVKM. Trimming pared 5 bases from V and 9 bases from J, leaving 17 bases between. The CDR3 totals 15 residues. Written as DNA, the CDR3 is TGTGCCAGCAGTCTCCCACTGTATAAGTCTTCACCCCTCCACTTT. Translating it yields CASSLPLYKSSPLHF. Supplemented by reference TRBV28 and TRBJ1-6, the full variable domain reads DVKVTQSSRYLVKRTGEKVFLECVQDMDHENMFWYRQDPGLGLRLIYFSYDVKMKEKGDIPEGYSVSREKKERFSLILESASTNQTSMYLCASSLPLYKSSPLHFGNGTRLTVT.

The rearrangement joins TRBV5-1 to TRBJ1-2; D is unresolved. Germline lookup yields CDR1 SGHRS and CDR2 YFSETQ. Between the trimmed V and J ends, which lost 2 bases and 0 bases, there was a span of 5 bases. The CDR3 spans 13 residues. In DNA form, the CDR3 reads TGCGCCAGCAGCTTACGGTCTAACTATGGCTACACCTTC. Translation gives CASSLRSNYGYTF.

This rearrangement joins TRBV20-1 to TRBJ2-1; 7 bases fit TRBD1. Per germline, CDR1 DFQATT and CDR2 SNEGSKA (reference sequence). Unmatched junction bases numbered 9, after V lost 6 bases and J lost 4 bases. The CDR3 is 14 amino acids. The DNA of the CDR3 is TGCAGTGCGCCGACCGGGACAGATTACAATGAGCAGTTCTTC. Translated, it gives CSAPTGTDYNEQFF.

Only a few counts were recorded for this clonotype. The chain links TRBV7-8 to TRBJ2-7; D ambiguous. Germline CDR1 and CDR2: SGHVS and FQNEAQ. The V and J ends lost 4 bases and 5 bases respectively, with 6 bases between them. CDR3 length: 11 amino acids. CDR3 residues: CASSSRNEQYF. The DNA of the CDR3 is TGTGCCAGCAGCTCGAGAAACGAGCAGTACTTC.

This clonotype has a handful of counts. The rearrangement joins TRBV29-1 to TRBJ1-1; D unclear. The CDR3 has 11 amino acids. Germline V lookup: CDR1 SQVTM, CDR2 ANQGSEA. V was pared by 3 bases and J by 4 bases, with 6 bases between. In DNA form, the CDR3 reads TGCAGCGTTGATCCGCGCACTGAAGCTTTCTTT. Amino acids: CSVDPRTEAFF.

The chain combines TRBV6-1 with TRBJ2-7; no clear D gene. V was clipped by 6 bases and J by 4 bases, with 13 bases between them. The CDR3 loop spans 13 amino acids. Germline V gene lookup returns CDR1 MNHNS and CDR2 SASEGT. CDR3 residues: CASSGGVGYEQYF. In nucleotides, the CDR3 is TGTGCCAGCAGCGGCGGAGTGGGATACGAGCAGTACTTC.

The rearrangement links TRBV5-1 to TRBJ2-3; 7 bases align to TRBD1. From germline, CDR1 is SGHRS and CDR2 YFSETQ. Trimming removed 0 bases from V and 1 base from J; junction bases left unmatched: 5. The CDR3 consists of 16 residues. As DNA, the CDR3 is TGCGCCAGCAGCTTGGGCCCCGACAGGGGCACAGATACGCAGTATTTT. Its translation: CASSLGPDRGTDTQYF.

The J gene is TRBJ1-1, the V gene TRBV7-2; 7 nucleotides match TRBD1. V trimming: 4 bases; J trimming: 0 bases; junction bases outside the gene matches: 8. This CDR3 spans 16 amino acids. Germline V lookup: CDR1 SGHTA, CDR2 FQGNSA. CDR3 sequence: CASSYPGGQMNTEAFF. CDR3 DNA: TGTGCCAGCAGCTACCCGGGGGGACAGATGAACACTGAAGCTTTCTTT.

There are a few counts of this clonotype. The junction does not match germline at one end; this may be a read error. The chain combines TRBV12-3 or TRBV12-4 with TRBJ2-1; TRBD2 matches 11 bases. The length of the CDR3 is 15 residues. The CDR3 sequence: CASSGTSGTRNERFF. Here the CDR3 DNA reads TGTGCCAGCAGTGGGACTAGCGGAACTCGGAATGAGCGGTTCTTC.

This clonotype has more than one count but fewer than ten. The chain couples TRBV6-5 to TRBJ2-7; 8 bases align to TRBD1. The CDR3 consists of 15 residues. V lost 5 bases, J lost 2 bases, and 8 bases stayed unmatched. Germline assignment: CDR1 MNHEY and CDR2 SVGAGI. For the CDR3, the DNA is TGTGCCAGCAGTACAAGACAGGGGCCGACCTACGAGCAGTACTTC. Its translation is CASSTRQGPTYEQYF.

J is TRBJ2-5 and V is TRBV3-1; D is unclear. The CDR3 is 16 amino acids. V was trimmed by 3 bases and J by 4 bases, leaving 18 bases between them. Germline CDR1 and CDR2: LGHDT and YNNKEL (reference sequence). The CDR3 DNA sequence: TGTGCCAGCAGCCATGAACCACCAGGAATGGGAGAGACCCAGTACTTC. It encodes CASSHEPPGMGETQYF.